This TCR beta chain comes out of a study of cytomegalovirus exposure and HLA in healthy donors. Germline assignment: CDR1 LNHNV and CDR2 YYDKDF (reference sequence). The V end was cut by 5 bases, the J end by 3 bases, with 14 bases between. The CDR3 length is 15 residues. General study findings and limits: A list of 150 or so TCR beta chains associated with cytomegalovirus was given. The CMV antigen specificity of three CMV-associated chains was confirmed through in vitro analysis.

Produced via immunoSEQ multiplex PCR; TCRdb's table is partial and in-frame only. The sample shows some 200,000 clones, approximately 80% of them seen only once. Concerning this clone: The antigen is not known.

The source of this sequence is a woman younger than 45 in good health and CMV-seropositive. Sequenced: PBMCs. The chain couples TRBV15 to TRBJ1-5, with D uncertain. The CDR3 spells CATSFGDHINQPQHF. CDR3 sequence (DNA): TGTGCCACCAGCTTCGGGGATCACATCAATCAGCCCCAGCATTTT.